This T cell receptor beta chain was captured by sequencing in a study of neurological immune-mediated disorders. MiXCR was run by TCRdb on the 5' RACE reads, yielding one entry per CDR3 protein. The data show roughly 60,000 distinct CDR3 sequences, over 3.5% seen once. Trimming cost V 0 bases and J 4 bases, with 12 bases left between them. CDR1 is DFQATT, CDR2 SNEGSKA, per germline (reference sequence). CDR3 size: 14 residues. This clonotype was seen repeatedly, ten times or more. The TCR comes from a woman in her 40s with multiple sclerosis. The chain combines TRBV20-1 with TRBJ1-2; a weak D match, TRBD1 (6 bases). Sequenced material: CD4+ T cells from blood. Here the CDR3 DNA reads TGCAGTGCTAGAGATACAGGGATGGGCTATGGCTACACCTTC. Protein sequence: CSARDTGMGYGYTF.